This is a list of T cell receptor beta chains from one sample in a study of CD8 T cells in ankylosing spondylitis. MiXCR was run by TCRdb on the 5' RACE reads, yielding one entry per CDR3 protein. The repertoire holds hundreds of thousands of distinct CDR3 sequences, with approximately 8% as singletons. Sequenced: blood, either unsorted or a sorted T cell fraction (not recorded which). The receptors here all came from a female donor with ankylosing spondylitis or in good health (not recorded which). The CDR3 runs from the conserved cysteine through the conserved F or W. The D gene is left open where the match is weak. Clone sizes are given selectively: once, few, many, or a class where the clone is expanded.

clone size: few; J gene: TRBJ2-5; V gene: TRBV12-3/TRBV12-4; D gene: TRBD2; CDR3 protein: CASSLVVAGGFQYF; CDR3 DNA: TGTGCCAGCAGTTTAGTGGTAGCGGGAGGGTTCCAGTACTTC
clone size: many; J gene: TRBJ2-1; V gene: TRBV12-3/TRBV12-4; D gene: TRBD2; CDR3 protein: CASRGAGGWDEQFF; CDR3 DNA: TGTGCCAGCAGGGGAGCGGGAGGATGGGATGAGCAGTTCTTC
clone size: many; J gene: TRBJ2-1; V gene: TRBV19; D gene: .; CDR3 protein: CATATTSSYNEQFF; CDR3 DNA: TGTGCCACCGCCACAACAAGCTCCTACAATGAGCAGTTCTTC
clone size: many; J gene: TRBJ1-2; V gene: TRBV20-1; D gene: TRBD1; CDR3 protein: CSATTPGQGVHTF; CDR3 DNA: TGCAGTGCTACAACACCGGGACAGGGAGTCCACACCTTC
clone size: .; J gene: TRBJ2-5; V gene: TRBV7-2; D gene: TRBD2; CDR3 protein: CASSFLSGDIETQYF; CDR3 DNA: TGTGCCAGCAGCTTTCTGAGCGGGGATATAGAGACCCAGTACTTC
clone size: many; J gene: TRBJ2-5; V gene: TRBV5-1; D gene: .; CDR3 protein: CASSFNGLETQYF; CDR3 DNA: TGCGCCAGCAGCTTTAATGGGTTGGAGACCCAGTACTTC
clone size: many; J gene: TRBJ1-5; V gene: TRBV20-1; D gene: .; CDR3 protein: CSARAEVYSNQPQHF; CDR3 DNA: TGCAGTGCTAGAGCCGAGGTTTATAGCAATCAGCCCCAGCATTTT
clone size: many; J gene: TRBJ2-1; V gene: TRBV12-3/TRBV12-4; D gene: TRBD2; CDR3 protein: CAISQGVAGGEQFF; CDR3 DNA: TGTGCCATTTCGCAGGGGGTAGCGGGAGGAGAGCAGTTCTTC
clone size: many; J gene: TRBJ2-1; V gene: TRBV6-2/TRBV6-3; D gene: .; CDR3 protein: CASMRMYNEQFF; CDR3 DNA: TGTGCCAGCATGCGGATGTACAATGAGCAGTTCTTC
clone size: .; J gene: TRBJ2-3; V gene: TRBV20-1; D gene: TRBD2; CDR3 protein: CSALYGGGPSTDTQYF; CDR3 DNA: TGCAGTGCCTTGTACGGGGGAGGGCCGTCGACAGATACGCAGTATTTT
clone size: many; J gene: TRBJ2-1; V gene: TRBV10-3; D gene: .; CDR3 protein: CAARGGGGKNEQFF; CDR3 DNA: TGTGCCGCCCGAGGGGGAGGAGGGAAAAATGAGCAGTTCTTC
clone size: many; J gene: TRBJ2-1; V gene: TRBV6-2/TRBV6-3; D gene: .; CDR3 protein: CASSYSKVATYNEQFF; CDR3 DNA: TGTGCCAGCAGTTACTCGAAGGTAGCGACCTACAATGAGCAGTTCTTC
clone size: many; J gene: TRBJ2-7; V gene: TRBV6-5; D gene: TRBD2; CDR3 protein: CASSYSASGGYEQYF; CDR3 DNA: TGTGCCAGCAGTTACTCTGCTAGCGGTGGATACGAGCAGTACTTC
clone size: many; J gene: TRBJ2-3; V gene: TRBV20-1; D gene: TRBD2; CDR3 protein: CSASPWTSGNADTQYF; CDR3 DNA: TGCAGTGCAAGCCCTTGGACTAGCGGGAATGCAGATACGCAGTATTTT
clone size: .; J gene: TRBJ1-1; V gene: TRBV4-3; D gene: .; CDR3 protein: CASSQDLRLETTEAFF; CDR3 DNA: TGCGCCAGCAGCCAAGATCTTAGGTTGGAGACCACTGAAGCTTTCTTT
clone size: few; J gene: TRBJ2-7; V gene: TRBV5-1; D gene: .; CDR3 protein: CASSLQGGTYEQYF; CDR3 DNA: TGCGCCAGCAGCTTGCAGGGTGGGACCTACGAGCAGTACTTC
clone size: .; J gene: TRBJ2-1; V gene: TRBV6-1; D gene: .; CDR3 protein: CASRPLARSYNEQFF; CDR3 DNA: TGTGCCAGCAGGCCCCTAGCGAGGTCCTACAATGAGCAGTTCTTC
clone size: many; J gene: TRBJ2-3; V gene: TRBV13; D gene: .; CDR3 protein: CASSRDFTDTQYF; CDR3 DNA: TGTGCCAGCAGCCGGGACTTCACAGATACGCAGTATTTT
clone size: many; J gene: TRBJ1-5; V gene: TRBV20-1; D gene: .; CDR3 protein: CSARATGLWTQHF; CDR3 DNA: TGCAGTGCTAGAGCCACAGGGCTCTGGACCCAGCATTTT
clone size: many; J gene: TRBJ2-7; V gene: TRBV5-1; D gene: TRBD2; CDR3 protein: CASSLGRGGSAGEQYF; CDR3 DNA: TGCGCCAGCAGCTTGGGTAGGGGCGGGAGTGCCGGCGAGCAGTACTTC
clone size: many; J gene: TRBJ2-2; V gene: TRBV29-1; D gene: .; CDR3 protein: CSVGRNTGELFF; CDR3 DNA: TGCAGCGTTGGAAGGAACACCGGGGAGCTGTTTTTT
clone size: many; J gene: TRBJ2-3; V gene: TRBV9; D gene: TRBD1; CDR3 protein: CASRKGQGKTDTQYF; CDR3 DNA: TGTGCCAGCCGAAAAGGACAGGGGAAAACAGATACGCAGTATTTT
clone size: .; J gene: TRBJ1-2; V gene: TRBV29-1; D gene: TRBD1; CDR3 protein: CSVPSAGTGIYGYTF; CDR3 DNA: TGCAGCGTTCCCTCAGCAGGGACAGGGATCTATGGCTACACCTTC
clone size: many; J gene: TRBJ1-1; V gene: TRBV7-2; D gene: .; CDR3 protein: CASSLGGALNTEAFF; CDR3 DNA: TGTGCCAGCAGCTTAGGGGGGGCCTTGAACACTGAAGCTTTCTTT
clone size: .; J gene: TRBJ2-7; V gene: TRBV7-9; D gene: .; CDR3 protein: CASSPAPGDLYGQYF; CDR3 DNA: TGTGCCAGCAGCCCTGCCCCAGGGGACCTATACGGGCAGTACTTC
clone size: few; J gene: TRBJ1-6; V gene: TRBV6-2/TRBV6-3; D gene: .; CDR3 protein: CASSDPRGVPPLHF; CDR3 DNA: TGTGCCAGCAGTGACCCGAGGGGGGTGCCACCCCTCCACTTT
clone size: many; J gene: TRBJ2-2; V gene: TRBV18; D gene: .; CDR3 protein: CASSPRRDAGELFF; CDR3 DNA: TGTGCCAGCTCACCACGAAGGGATGCCGGGGAGCTGTTTTTT
clone size: many; J gene: TRBJ2-1; V gene: TRBV4-3; D gene: .; CDR3 protein: CASSQDTPPGTPFF; CDR3 DNA: TGCGCCAGCAGCCAAGATACCCCCCCCGGGACACCGTTCTTC
clone size: many; J gene: TRBJ2-7; V gene: TRBV28; D gene: .; CDR3 protein: CASSIHTLSYEQYF; CDR3 DNA: TGTGCCAGCAGTATCCACACATTATCCTACGAGCAGTACTTC
clone size: many; J gene: TRBJ2-5; V gene: TRBV20-1; D gene: TRBD2; CDR3 protein: CSAGGTSRKYF; CDR3 DNA: TGCAGTGCTGGGGGGACTAGCCGAAAGTACTTC
clone size: many; J gene: TRBJ2-1; V gene: TRBV4-3; D gene: .; CDR3 protein: CASSPGVASSYNEQFF; CDR3 DNA: TGCGCCAGCAGCCCCGGGGTCGCGAGCTCCTACAATGAGCAGTTCTTC
clone size: few; J gene: TRBJ2-1; V gene: TRBV7-2; D gene: TRBD2; CDR3 protein: CASSPIGTSPREKQFF; CDR3 DNA: TGTGCCAGCAGCCCGATCGGGACTAGCCCTCGGGAGAAGCAGTTCTTC
clone size: many; J gene: TRBJ1-1; V gene: TRBV20-1; D gene: .; CDR3 protein: CSARVRGNTEAFF; CDR3 DNA: TGCAGTGCTAGAGTCAGGGGGAACACTGAAGCTTTCTTT
clone size: many; J gene: TRBJ1-5; V gene: TRBV5-4; D gene: .; CDR3 protein: CASSLAGSNQPQHF; CDR3 DNA: TGTGCCAGCAGTCTAGCGGGTTCCAATCAGCCCCAGCATTTT
clone size: many; J gene: TRBJ1-5; V gene: TRBV7-2; D gene: TRBD1; CDR3 protein: CASSLDRGGGKPQHF; CDR3 DNA: TGTGCCAGCAGCCTGGACAGGGGCGGGGGAAAGCCCCAGCATTTT
clone size: .; J gene: TRBJ1-2; V gene: TRBV27; D gene: TRBD1; CDR3 protein: CASSPNTQGIGYGYTF; CDR3 DNA: TGTGCCAGCAGTCCCAACACACAGGGGATCGGCTATGGCTACACCTTC
clone size: few; J gene: TRBJ2-1; V gene: TRBV4-3; D gene: TRBD2; CDR3 protein: CASSPIVSGSSHEQFF; CDR3 DNA: TGCGCCAGCAGCCCAATCGTTAGCGGGAGTTCCCATGAGCAGTTCTTC
clone size: .; J gene: TRBJ2-5; V gene: TRBV19; D gene: TRBD2; CDR3 protein: CASTQGGETQYF; CDR3 DNA: TGTGCCAGTACCCAGGGAGGGGAGACCCAGTACTTC
clone size: many; J gene: TRBJ2-1; V gene: TRBV20-1; D gene: TRBD1; CDR3 protein: CSASQADRYNEQFF; CDR3 DNA: TGCAGTGCTAGTCAGGCGGACAGGTACAATGAGCAGTTCTTC
clone size: many; J gene: TRBJ2-1; V gene: TRBV2; D gene: TRBD2; CDR3 protein: CASSDSGSYNEQFF; CDR3 DNA: TGTGCCAGCAGTGATAGCGGGAGTTACAATGAGCAGTTCTTC
clone size: many; J gene: TRBJ2-3; V gene: TRBV11-2; D gene: TRBD2; CDR3 protein: CASSFRTSGDLGADTQYF; CDR3 DNA: TGTGCCAGCAGCTTCCGGACTAGCGGGGATCTAGGTGCAGATACGCAGTATTTT
clone size: few; J gene: TRBJ1-3; V gene: TRBV6-6; D gene: .; CDR3 protein: CASSYLVRGFGNTIYF; CDR3 DNA: TGTGCCAGCAGTTACCTTGTCAGGGGCTTCGGAAACACCATATATTTT